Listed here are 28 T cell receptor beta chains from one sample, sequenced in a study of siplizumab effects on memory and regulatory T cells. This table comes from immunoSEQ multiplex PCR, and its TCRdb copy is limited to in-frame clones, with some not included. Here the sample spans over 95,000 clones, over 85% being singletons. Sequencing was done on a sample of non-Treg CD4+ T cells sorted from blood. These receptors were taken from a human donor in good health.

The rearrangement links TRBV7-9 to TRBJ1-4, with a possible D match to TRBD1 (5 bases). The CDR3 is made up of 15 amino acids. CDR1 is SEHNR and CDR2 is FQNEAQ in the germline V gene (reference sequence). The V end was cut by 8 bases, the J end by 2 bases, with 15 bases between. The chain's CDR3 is CASGLPPGTNEKLFF. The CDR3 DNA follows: TGTGCCAGCGGCCTTCCTCCAGGGACTAATGAAAAACTGTTTTTT.

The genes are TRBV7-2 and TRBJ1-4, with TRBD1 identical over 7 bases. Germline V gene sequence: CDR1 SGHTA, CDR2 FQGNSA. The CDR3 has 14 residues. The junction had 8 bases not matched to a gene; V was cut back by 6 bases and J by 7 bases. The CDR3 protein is CASRRRQGVEKLFF. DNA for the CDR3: TGTGCCAGCAGACGCCGACAGGGTGTTGAAAAACTGTTTTTT.

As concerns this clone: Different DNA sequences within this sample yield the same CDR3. The CDR3 region is CASSGNTEAFF. In DNA, the CDR3 is TGTGCCAGTAGCGGGAACACTGAAGCTTTCTTT. The chain has TRBV19 and TRBJ1-1; D is unresolved. This CDR3 has 11 amino acids. Germline CDR1 is LNHDA and CDR2 is SQIVND (reference sequence). Deletions cut 6 bases from V and 1 base from J, with 3 bases between.

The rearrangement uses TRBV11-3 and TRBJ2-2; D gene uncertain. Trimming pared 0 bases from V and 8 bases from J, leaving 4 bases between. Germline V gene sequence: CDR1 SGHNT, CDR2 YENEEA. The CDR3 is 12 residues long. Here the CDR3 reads CASSLEVGELFF. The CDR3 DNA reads TGTGCCAGCAGCTTAGAGGTGGGGGAGCTGTTTTTT.

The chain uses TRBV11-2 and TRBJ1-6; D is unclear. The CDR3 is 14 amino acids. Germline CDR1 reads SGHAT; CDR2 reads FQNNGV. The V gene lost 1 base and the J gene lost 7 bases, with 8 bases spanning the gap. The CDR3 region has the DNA TGTGCCAGCAGCTTAGTACAGTTGAATTCACCCCTCCACTTT. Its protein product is CASSLVQLNSPLHF.

The CDR3 spells CASSPQGKNTEAFF. CDR3 sequence (DNA): TGTGCCAGCTCACCACAGGGAAAGAACACTGAAGCTTTCTTT. The rearrangement joins TRBV18 to TRBJ1-1; the D is unclear. V was pared by 1 base and J by 1 base, with 7 bases between. CDR1 and CDR2 (germline): KGHSH, LQKENI. The length of the CDR3 is 14 residues.

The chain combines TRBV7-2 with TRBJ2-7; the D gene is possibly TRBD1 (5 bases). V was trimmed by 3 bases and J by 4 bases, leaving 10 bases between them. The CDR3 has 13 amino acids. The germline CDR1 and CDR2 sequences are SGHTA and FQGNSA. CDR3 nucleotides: TGTGCCAGCAGCTTCTTAGGGGTGTACGAGCAGTACTTC. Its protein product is CASSFLGVYEQYF.

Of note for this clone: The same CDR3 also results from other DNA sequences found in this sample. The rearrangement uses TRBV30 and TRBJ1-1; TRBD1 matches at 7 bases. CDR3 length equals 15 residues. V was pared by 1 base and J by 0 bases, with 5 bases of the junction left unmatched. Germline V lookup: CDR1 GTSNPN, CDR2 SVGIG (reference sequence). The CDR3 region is CAWSASGTVNTEAFF. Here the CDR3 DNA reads TGTGCCTGGAGTGCCTCCGGGACAGTGAACACTGAAGCTTTCTTT.

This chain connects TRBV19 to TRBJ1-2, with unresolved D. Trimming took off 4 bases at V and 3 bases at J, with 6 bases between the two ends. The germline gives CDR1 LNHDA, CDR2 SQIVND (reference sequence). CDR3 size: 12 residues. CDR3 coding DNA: TGTGCCAGTAGTAGGGGAGACTATGGCTACACCTTC. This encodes CASSRGDYGYTF.

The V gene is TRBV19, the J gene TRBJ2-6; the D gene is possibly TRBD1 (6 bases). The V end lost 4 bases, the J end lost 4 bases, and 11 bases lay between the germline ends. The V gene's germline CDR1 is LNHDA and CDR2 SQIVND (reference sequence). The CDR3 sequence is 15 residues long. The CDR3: CASSRTGSGANVLTF. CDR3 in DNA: TGTGCCAGTAGTAGAACAGGGTCCGGGGCCAACGTCCTGACTTTC.

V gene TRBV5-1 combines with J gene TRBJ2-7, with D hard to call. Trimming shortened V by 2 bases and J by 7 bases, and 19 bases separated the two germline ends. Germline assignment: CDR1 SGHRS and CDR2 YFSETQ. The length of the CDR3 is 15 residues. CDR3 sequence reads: CASSFRAQTSSEQYF. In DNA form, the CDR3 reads TGCGCCAGCAGCTTTCGGGCACAGACTTCGAGTGAGCAGTACTTC.

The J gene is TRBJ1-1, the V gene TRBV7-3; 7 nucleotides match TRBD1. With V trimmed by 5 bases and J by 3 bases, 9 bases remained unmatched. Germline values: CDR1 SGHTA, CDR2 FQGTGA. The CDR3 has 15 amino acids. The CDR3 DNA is TGTGCCAGCAGCCCAAGACAGGGTAGGGACACTGAAGCTTTCTTT. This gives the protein CASSPRQGRDTEAFF.

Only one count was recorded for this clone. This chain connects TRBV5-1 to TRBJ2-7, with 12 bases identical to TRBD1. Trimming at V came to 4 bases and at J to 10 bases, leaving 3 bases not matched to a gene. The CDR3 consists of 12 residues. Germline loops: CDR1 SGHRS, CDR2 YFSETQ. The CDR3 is CASSRDRGQQYF. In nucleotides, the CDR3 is TGCGCCAGCAGCCGGGACAGGGGGCAACAGTACTTC.

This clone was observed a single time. The CDR3 bases are TGTGCCAGTAGTATTATGGGCGGGGGGGAGCTGTTTTTT. Protein product: CASSIMGGGELFF. The chain joins TRBV19 to TRBJ2-2, with D perhaps TRBD2 (5 bases). This CDR3 comprises 13 residues. Looked up from germline, CDR1 is LNHDA and CDR2 is SQIVND (reference sequence). V lost 3 bases to trimming and J lost 8 bases, with 10 bases between them.

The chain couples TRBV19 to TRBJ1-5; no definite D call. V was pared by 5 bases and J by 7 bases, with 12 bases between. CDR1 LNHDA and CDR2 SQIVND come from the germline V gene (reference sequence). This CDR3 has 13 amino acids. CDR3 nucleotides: TGTGCCAGTAGTCTCGACGATAGGCAGCCCCAGCATTTT. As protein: CASSLDDRQPQHF.

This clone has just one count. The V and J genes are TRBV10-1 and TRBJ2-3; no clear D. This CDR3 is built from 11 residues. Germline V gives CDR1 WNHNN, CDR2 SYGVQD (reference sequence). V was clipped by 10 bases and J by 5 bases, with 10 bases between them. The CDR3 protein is CAIFTGDTQYF. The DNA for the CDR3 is TGCGCCATTTTCACCGGAGATACGCAGTATTTT.

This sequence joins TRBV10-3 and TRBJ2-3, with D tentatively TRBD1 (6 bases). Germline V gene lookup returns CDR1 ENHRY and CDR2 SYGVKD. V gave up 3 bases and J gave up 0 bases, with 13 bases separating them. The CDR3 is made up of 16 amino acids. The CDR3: CAISEPRTVSTDTQYF. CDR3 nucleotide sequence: TGTGCCATCAGTGAACCAAGGACAGTAAGCACAGATACGCAGTATTTT.

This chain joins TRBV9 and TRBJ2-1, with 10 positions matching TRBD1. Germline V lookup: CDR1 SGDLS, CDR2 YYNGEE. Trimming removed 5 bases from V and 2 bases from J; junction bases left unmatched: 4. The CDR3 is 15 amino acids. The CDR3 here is CASSSGQGTYNEQFF. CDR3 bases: TGTGCCAGCAGTTCGGGACAGGGGACCTACAATGAGCAGTTCTTC.

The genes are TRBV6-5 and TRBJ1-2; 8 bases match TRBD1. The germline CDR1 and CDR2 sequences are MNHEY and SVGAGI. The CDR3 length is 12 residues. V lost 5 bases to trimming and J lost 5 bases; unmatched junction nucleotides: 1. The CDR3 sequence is CASSDRGYGYTF. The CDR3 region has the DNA TGTGCCAGCAGTGACAGGGGTTATGGCTACACCTTC.

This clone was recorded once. The CDR3 DNA is TGCAGCGTCGGGACAGGGGGGAACACTGAAGCTTTCTTT. Its translation: CSVGTGGNTEAFF. The chain is built from TRBV29-1 and TRBJ1-1, with 11 bases identical to TRBD1. The CDR3 totals 13 residues. Germline CDR1 SQVTM, CDR2 ANQGSEA. The V gene end was trimmed by 6 bases and the J gene end by 1 base; junction bases not matched to a gene: 1.

The CDR3 here is CASSQDLAIVLSGANVLTF. The CDR3 bases are TGCGCCAGCAGCCAAGATCTCGCCATTGTCCTCTCTGGGGCCAACGTCCTGACTTTC. The chain carries TRBV4-3 and TRBJ2-6, with no clear D. Per the germline V gene, CDR1 is LGHNA and CDR2 is YSLEER. CDR3 length: 19 amino acids. Trimming pared 0 bases from V and 0 bases from J, leaving 15 bases between.

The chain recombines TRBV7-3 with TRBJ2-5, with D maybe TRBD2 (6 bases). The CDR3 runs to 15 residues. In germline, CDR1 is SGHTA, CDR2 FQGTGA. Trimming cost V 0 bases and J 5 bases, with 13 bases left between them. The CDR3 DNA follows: TGTGCCAGCAGCTTAACGGGCGGGGCATGGGAGACCCAGTACTTC. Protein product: CASSLTGGAWETQYF.

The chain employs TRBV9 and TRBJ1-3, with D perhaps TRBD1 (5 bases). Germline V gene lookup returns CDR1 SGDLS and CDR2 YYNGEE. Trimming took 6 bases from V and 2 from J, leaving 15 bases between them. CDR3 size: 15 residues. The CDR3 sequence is CASNKDGGAGNTIYF. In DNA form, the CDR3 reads TGTGCCAGCAACAAAGACGGGGGAGCTGGAAACACCATATATTTT.

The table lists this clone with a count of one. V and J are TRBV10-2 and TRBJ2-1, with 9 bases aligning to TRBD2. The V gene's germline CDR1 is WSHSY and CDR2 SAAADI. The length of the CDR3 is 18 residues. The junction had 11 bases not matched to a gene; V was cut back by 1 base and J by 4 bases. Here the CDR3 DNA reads TGCGCCAGCAGTGAGTTTAGGGCTAGCGGGGTTCAATACAATGAGCAGTTCTTC. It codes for CASSEFRASGVQYNEQFF.

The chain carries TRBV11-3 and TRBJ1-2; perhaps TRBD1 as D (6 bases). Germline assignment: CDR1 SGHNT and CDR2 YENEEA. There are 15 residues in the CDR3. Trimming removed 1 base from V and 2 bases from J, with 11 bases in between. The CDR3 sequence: CASSLGSGANYGYTF. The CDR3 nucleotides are TGTGCCAGCAGCTTAGGTTCAGGGGCGAACTATGGCTACACCTTC.

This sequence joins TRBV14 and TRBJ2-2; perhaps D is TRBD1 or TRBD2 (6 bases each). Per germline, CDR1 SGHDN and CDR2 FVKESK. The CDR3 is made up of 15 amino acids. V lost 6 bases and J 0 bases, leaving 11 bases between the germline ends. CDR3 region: CASRRGTTNTGELFF. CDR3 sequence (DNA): TGTGCCAGCAGACGGGGGACAACGAACACCGGGGAGCTGTTTTTT.

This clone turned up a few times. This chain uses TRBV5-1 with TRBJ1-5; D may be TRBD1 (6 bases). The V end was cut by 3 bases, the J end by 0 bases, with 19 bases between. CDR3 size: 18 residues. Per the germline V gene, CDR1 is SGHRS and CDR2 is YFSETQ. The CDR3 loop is CASSSLPQGSGSNQPQHF. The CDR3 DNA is TGCGCCAGCAGCTCCCTACCACAGGGTAGTGGTAGCAATCAGCCCCAGCATTTT. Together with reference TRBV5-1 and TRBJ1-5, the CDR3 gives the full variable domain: KAGVTQTPRYLIKTRGQQVTLSCSPISGHRSVSWYQQTPGQGLQFLFEYFSETQRNKGNFPGRFSGRQFSNSRSEMNVSTLELGDSALYLCASSSLPQGSGSNQPQHFGDGTRLSIL.

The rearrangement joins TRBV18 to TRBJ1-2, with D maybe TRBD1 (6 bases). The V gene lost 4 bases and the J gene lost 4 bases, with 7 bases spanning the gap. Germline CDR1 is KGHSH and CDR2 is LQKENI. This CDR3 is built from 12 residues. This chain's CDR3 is CASSQGGYGYTF. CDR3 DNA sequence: TGTGCCAGCTCACAGGGGGGCTATGGCTACACCTTC.